The clone carrying this T cell receptor (beta chain) was detected ten times or more. Its specificity is unknown. This specimen comes from a study of T cells in Graves' hyperthyroidism and ophthalmopathy. Study findings and constraints: Among clonotypes expanded in thyroid above 0.001, most were also found in blood.

After removal of 8 bases from V and 6 bases from J, the junction contained 7 bases not matched to a gene. CDR3 length: 14 amino acids. The V gene's germline CDR1 is SGHAT and CDR2 FQDESV (reference sequence). Amplification yielded TCR beta CDR3 regions, with RNA transcripts as the source. The TCR CDR3 first-round RT-PCR relied on the HTBI primer set. TCRdb fed the multiplex PCR reads into MiXCR, producing one record per CDR3 protein. This sample has more than 500,000 distinct CDR3 sequences; around 15% occur once, and the top ten carry roughly 4.3%. The receptor was derived from a woman aged 40 to 49 with Graves' ophthalmopathy. The rearrangement uses TRBV11-1 and TRBJ2-7, with 13 bases matching TRBD2. The sample consisted of blood. The CDR3 here is CASGRTSGGLEQYF. CDR3 in DNA: TGTGCCAGCGGCAGGACTAGCGGGGGCCTCGAGCAGTACTTC.